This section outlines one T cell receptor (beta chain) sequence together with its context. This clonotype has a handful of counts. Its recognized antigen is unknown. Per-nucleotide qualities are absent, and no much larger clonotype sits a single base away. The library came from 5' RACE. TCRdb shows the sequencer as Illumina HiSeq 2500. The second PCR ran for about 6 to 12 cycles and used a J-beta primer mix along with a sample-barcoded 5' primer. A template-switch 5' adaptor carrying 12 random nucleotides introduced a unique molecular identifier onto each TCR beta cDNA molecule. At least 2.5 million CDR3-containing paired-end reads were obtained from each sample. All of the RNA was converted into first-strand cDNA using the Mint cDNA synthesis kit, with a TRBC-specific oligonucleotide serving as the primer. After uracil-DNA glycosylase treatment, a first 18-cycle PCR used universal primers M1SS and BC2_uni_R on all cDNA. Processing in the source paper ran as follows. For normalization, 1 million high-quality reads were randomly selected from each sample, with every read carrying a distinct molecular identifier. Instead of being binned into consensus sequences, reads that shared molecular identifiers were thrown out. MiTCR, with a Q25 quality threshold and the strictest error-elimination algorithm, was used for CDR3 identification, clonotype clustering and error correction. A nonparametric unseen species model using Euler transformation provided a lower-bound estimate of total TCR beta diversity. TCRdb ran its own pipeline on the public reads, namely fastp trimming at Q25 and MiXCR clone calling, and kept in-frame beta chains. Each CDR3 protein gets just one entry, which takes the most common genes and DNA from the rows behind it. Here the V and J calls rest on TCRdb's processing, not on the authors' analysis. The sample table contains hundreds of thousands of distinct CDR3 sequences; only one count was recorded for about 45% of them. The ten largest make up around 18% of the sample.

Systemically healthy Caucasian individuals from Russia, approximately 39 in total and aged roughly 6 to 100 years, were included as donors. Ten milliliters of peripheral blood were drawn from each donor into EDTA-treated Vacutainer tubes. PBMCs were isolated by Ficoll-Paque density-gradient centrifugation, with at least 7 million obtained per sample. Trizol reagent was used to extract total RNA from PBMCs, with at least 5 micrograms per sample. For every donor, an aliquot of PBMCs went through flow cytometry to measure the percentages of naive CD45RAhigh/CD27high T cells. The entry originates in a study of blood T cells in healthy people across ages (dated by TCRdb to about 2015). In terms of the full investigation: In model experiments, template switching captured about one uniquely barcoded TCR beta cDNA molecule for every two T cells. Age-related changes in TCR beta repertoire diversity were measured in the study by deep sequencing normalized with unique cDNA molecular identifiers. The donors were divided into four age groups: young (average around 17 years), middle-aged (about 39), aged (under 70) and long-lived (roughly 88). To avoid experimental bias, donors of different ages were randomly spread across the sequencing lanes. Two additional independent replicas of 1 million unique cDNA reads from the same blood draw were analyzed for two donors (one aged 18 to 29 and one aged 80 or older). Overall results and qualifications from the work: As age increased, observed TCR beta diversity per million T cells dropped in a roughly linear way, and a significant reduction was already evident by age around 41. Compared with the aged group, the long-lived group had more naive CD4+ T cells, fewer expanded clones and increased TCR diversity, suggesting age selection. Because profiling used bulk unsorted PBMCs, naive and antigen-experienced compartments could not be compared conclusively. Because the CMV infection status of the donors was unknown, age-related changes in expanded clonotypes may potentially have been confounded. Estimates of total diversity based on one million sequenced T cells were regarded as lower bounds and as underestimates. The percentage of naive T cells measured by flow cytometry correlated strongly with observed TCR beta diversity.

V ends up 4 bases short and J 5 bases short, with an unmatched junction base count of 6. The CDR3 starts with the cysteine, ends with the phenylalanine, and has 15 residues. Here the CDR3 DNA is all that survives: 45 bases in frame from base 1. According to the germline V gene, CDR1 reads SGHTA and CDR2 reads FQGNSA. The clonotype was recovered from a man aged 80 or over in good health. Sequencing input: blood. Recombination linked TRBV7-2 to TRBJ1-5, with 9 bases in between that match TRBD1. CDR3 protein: CASSSRTGEDQPQHF. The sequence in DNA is TGTGCCAGCAGCTCCCGGACAGGGGAAGATCAGCCCCAGCATTTT.